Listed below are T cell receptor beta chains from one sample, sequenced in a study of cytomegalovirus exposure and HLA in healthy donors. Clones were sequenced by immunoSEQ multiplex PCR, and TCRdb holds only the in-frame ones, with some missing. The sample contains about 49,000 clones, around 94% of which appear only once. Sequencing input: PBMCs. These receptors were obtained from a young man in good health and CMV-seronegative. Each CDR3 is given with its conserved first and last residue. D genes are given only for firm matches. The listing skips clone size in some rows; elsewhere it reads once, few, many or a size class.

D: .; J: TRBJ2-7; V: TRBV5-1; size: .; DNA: TGCGCCAGCAGCTTGGCTGGGACACCGGAGCAGTACTTC; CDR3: CASSLAGTPEQYF
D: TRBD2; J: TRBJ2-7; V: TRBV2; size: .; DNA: TGTGCCAGCGCGGGACTAGCGGGAGGGCCTCAGTACGAGCAGTACTTC; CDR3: CASAGLAGGPQYEQYF
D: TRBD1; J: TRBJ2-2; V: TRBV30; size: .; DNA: TGTGCCTGGAGGGATACAGGGGGCGGGGACACCGGGGAGCTGTTTTTT; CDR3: CAWRDTGGGDTGELFF
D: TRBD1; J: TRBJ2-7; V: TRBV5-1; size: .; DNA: TGCGCCAGCAGCTCGACAGGGGGCGCCCCCTACGAGCAGTACTTC; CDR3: CASSSTGGAPYEQYF
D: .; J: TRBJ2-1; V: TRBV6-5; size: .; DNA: TGTGCCAGCAGTTACTCGGGACTGGGTGAGCAGTTCTTC; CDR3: CASSYSGLGEQFF
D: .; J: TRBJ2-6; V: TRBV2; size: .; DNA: TGTGCCAGCAGTGGGACTCTCTCTGGGGCCAACGTCCTGACTTTC; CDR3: CASSGTLSGANVLTF
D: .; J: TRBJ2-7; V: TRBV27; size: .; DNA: TGTGCCACCCGGGCGGGGAATCGTGACGAGCAGTACTTC; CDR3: CATRAGNRDEQYF
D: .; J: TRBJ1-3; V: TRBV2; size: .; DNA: TGTGCCAGCAGCAGGGGTTCTGGAAACACCATATATTTT; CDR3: CASSRGSGNTIYF
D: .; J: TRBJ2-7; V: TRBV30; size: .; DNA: TGTGCCTGGAGTGAACAGGTACAGCAGTACTTC; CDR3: CAWSEQVQQYF
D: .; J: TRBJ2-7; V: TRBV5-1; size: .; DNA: TGCGCCAGCAGCTCCACACCGACAGGCGCTGCCTACGAGCAGTACTTC; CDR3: CASSSTPTGAAYEQYF
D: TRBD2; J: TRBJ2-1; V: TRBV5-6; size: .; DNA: TGTGCCAGCAGCTCCCTACTAACTAGCGACAATGAGCAGTTCTTC; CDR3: CASSSLLTSDNEQFF
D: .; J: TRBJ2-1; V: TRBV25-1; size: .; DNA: TGTGCCAGCAGTGAATTAGGAGGGAGTATTGGGAATGAGCAGTTCTTC; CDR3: CASSELGGSIGNEQFF
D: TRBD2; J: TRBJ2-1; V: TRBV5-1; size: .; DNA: TGCGCCAGCAGCCGAGCCCCTGGACTAGCGGGAGTTAGTGAGCAGTTCTTC; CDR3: CASSRAPGLAGVSEQFF
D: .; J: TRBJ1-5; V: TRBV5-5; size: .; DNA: TGTGCCAGCAGCCTTGGGCCAGGGGGCAATCAGCCCCAGCATTTT; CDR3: CASSLGPGGNQPQHF
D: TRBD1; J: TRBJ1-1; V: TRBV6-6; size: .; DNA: TGTGCCAGCAGTGGGGACAGGGTAATGGCTTTCTTT; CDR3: CASSGDRVMAFF
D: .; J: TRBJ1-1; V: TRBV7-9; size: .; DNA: TGTGCCAGCAGCTTACAGGGGAAGGGTAGGGACACTGAAGCTTTCTTT; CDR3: CASSLQGKGRDTEAFF
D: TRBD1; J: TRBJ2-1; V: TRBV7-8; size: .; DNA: TGTGCCAGCAGCTTAGGGACAGGACCCTACAATGAGCAGTTCTTC; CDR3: CASSLGTGPYNEQFF
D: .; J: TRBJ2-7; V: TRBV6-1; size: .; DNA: TGTGCCAGCAGTTTCCCGGGACTGAATACCTACGAGCAGTACTTC; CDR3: CASSFPGLNTYEQYF
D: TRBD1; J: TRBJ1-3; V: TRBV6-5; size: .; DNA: TGTGCCAGCAGTTCTCACCAGGGGGCTGGAAACACCATATATTTT; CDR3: CASSSHQGAGNTIYF
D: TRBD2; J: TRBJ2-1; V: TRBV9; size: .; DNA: TGTGCCAGCAGCGTCAATCCTAGCGGGACCAATGAGCAGTTCTTC; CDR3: CASSVNPSGTNEQFF
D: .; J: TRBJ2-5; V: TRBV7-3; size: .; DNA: TGTGCCAGCAGCCACTCGGAGGGCCCTTTGTACTTC; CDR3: CASSHSEGPLYF
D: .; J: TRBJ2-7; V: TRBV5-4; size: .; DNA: TGTGCCAGCAGCAACCTTGGGGAGCGTGCCTACGAGCAGTACTTC; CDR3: CASSNLGERAYEQYF
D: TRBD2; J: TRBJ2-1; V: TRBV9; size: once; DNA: TGTGCCAGCAGCGTTGGGGACTACTCTTACAATGAGCAGTTCTTC; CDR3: CASSVGDYSYNEQFF
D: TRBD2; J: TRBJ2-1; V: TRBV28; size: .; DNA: TGTGCCAGCAGAGAATTAGCGGGAGGCTCCTACAATGAGCAGTTCTTC; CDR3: CASRELAGGSYNEQFF
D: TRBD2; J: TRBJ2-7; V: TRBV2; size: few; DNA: TGTGCCAGCAGTGGACTAGCGGCCTCCTACGAGCAGTACTTC; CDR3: CASSGLAASYEQYF
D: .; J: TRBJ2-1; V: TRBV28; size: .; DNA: TGTGCCAGCAGTTTAGGACAGCCCGGGCAGTTCTTC; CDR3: CASSLGQPGQFF
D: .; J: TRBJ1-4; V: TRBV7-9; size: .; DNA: TGTGCCAGCAGCTCATTGACAGGAACTAATGAAAAACTGTTTTTT; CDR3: CASSSLTGTNEKLFF
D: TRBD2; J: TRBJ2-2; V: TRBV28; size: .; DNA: TGTGCCAGCAGTAGGGCGGGAGCATCCGGGGAGCTGTTTTTT; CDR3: CASSRAGASGELFF
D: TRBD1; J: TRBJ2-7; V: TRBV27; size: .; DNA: TGTGCCAGCAGGTCGATCTTCGGGACAGGGGGCGTCTACGAGCAGTACTTC; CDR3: CASRSIFGTGGVYEQYF